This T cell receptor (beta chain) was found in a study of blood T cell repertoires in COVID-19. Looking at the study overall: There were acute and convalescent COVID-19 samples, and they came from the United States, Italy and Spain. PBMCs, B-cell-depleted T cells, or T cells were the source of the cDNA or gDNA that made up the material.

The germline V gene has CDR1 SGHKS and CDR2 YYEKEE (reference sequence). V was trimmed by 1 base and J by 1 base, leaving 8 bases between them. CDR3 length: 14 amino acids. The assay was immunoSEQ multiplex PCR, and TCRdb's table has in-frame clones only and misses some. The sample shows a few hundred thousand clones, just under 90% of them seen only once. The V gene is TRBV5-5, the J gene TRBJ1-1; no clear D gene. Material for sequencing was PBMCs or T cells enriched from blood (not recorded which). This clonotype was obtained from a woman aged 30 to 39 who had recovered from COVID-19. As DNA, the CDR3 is TGTGCCAGCAGCTTGAAGACAACGAACACTGAAGCTTTCTTT. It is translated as CASSLKTTNTEAFF.